This TCR beta chain was identified during a study of T cell changes during pregnancy in multiple sclerosis. Method: immunoSEQ multiplex PCR; TCRdb's copy keeps in-frame clones and lacks some. This table has over 90,000 clones, approximately 90% appearing once. Trimming cost V 6 bases and J 0 bases, with 15 bases left between them. Per the germline V gene, CDR1 is MNHEY and CDR2 is SMNVEV (reference sequence). This CDR3 is built from 15 residues. The material sequenced was peripheral blood, taken before pregnancy. This clonotype originated in a female donor with multiple sclerosis, enrolled in a pregnancy study. The rearrangement links TRBV27 to TRBJ2-7; D not certain. The CDR3 bases are TGTGCCAGCAGCCGCCCCGCAGGCGACTCCTACGAGCAGTACTTC. As protein: CASSRPAGDSYEQYF.